The clone carrying this T cell receptor (beta chain) was seen at least ten times. This sample was taken from a study of regulatory T cells in long-lasting Graves disease. The CDR3 is 14 residues long. From germline, CDR1 is GTSNPN and CDR2 SVGIG (reference sequence). The V gene lost 0 bases and the J gene lost 5 bases, with 14 bases spanning the gap. Stated time point: newly diagnosed GD, antithyroid drugs for less than 3 months. Researchers made the TCR library from RNA that was extracted from PBMCs. To make TCR beta libraries, researchers used iRepertoire HTBI primers and Arm-PCR of CDR3 regions. TCRdb independently ran MiXCR on the multiplex PCR reads; one entry per CDR3 protein. The sample holds more than 350,000 distinct CDR3 sequences; just under 15% are singletons and the top ten take roughly a sixth. The same data also went into a second study, on T cells in Graves' hyperthyroidism and ophthalmopathy.

The sequenced sample was peripheral blood mononuclear cells (PBMCs), obtained at new diagnosis, from a patient treated with antithyroid drugs. V usage is TRBV30 and J usage is TRBJ2-7, with a tentative D call TRBD1 (5 bases). This TCR was sampled from a woman in her 30s with Graves disease. CDR3: CAWSVSGITNEQYF. The DNA of the CDR3 is TGTGCCTGGAGTGTTTCAGGGATTACAAACGAGCAGTACTTC. Combining the CDR3 with reference TRBV30 and TRBJ2-7 gives the whole variable domain SQTIHQWPATLVQPVGSPLSLECTVEGTSNPNLYWYRQAAGRGLQLLFYSVGIGQISSEVPQNLSASRPQDRQFILSSKKLLLSDSGFYLCAWSVSGITNEQYFGPGTRLTVT.